This TCR beta chain is from a study of Ad26.COV2.S vaccination and SARS-CoV-2 variants. In the case of this clone: What it binds is not known.

Points from the study as a whole: While placebo recipients had lower spike-specific TCR breadth, vaccine recipients had more.

Method: immunoSEQ multiplex PCR; TCRdb's copy keeps in-frame clones and lacks some. The sample has roughly 150,000 clones; roughly 89% are singletons. The CDR3 runs 16 residues. V lost 1 base, J lost 2 bases, and 13 bases lay in between. The germline CDR1 and CDR2 sequences are MGHRA and YSYEKL. The TCR comes from a human donor who had recovered from COVID-19. The J gene is TRBJ2-3, the V gene TRBV4-1, with unresolved D. The specimen was peripheral blood, collected after recovery from COVID-19. CDR3 DNA sequence: TGCGCCAGCAGCCAAGCCCCTTCGAGGAACACAGATACGCAGTATTTT. Amino acid sequence: CASSQAPSRNTDTQYF.